These T cell receptor beta chains were read from a single sample in a study of T cell responses to AZD1222 COVID-19 vaccine. TCRdb's table, derived via immunoSEQ multiplex PCR, lists solely in-frame clones and lacks some. Here the sample spans about 110,000 clones, 85% to 90% being singletons. The starting material was peripheral blood, obtained on day 0 of AZD1222 vaccination. Receptor source: an adult in good health. Both conserved end residues are trimmed from each CDR3. The order of the fields is J gene, V gene, CDR3 protein.

TRBJ1-1 TRBV28 ASSFPGNTEAF
TRBJ1-4 TRBV7-6 ASSLGWGGGAEKLF
TRBJ1-1 TRBV24-1 ATSGEGWGRGTEAF
TRBJ2-5 TRBV6-5 ASRSGAAGTQY
TRBJ2-1 TRBV6-1 ASSESPGGLENEQF
TRBJ1-4 TRBV9 ASSVDPVNEKLF
TRBJ2-7 TRBV3-1/TRBV3-2 ASSRSPLFPVYEQY
TRBJ1-1 TRBV5-8 ASSHPVDSYTEAF
TRBJ2-2 TRBV7-2 ASRAWGRSTGELF
TRBJ1-4 TRBV5-1 ASRSGDVGVNEKLF
TRBJ2-1 TRBV30 AWSPVTGARGGF
TRBJ2-3 TRBV28 ASSPRTGPRTDTQY
TRBJ1-4 TRBV10-3 AISREAGSEKLF
TRBJ2-7 TRBV30 AWSLGTGGYEQY
TRBJ1-1 TRBV4-2 ASSRGRENTEAF
TRBJ2-7 TRBV5-6 ASSPLRWGGGAYEQY
TRBJ2-1 TRBV19 ASSLASGGPVSF
TRBJ2-1 TRBV3-1/TRBV3-2 ASSQDRPGLAGYNEQF
TRBJ1-2 TRBV28 ASSWGGGYT